This T cell receptor (beta chain) stems from a study of T cell repertoires in aging, cancer and after chemotherapy. TRB rearrangements spanning V, D and J were amplified using mixed TRB-A/B primers. From the multiplex PCR reads, TCRdb called clonotypes with MiXCR, one entry per CDR3 protein. The sample carries under 8,500 distinct CDR3 sequences, less than 35% recorded once. Study conclusions and caveats: In cancer patients, declining TCR diversity with age involved lost richness and lost evenness.

Points on this clonotype: What it binds is not known.

The template was genomic DNA from peripheral blood, not RNA. The source is a human donor in good health. The specimen sequenced was blood.

The CDR3 bases are TGTGCCATCAGTGGCCCCCTAGGACCTGACGAGCAGTACTTC. It codes for CAISGPLGPDEQYF. The J gene is TRBJ2-7, the V gene TRBV10-3; no reliable D call. CDR3 length: 14 residues. V lost 4 bases, J lost 5 bases, and 15 bases lay in between. The germline V gene encodes CDR1 ENHRY and CDR2 SYGVKD.